This T cell receptor beta chain was sequenced in a study of control samples from healthy donors and cancer patients (dated by TCRdb to 2020 to 2022). The method was the immunoSEQ multiplex PCR assay. The immuneACCESS repertoire file appears here via TCRdb, limited to in-frame rearrangements. These files lack a portion of the clones; in checked studies, under half of the deficit traces to unresolved V genes, and the cause of the others is not known. The sample table lists 100,000 to 150,000 clones, 75% to 95% of them with a count of one. The top ten constitute 2% to 2.5% of the sample. Comment on this clone: The target of this receptor is not known. No qualities accompany the bases; no much larger clone lies one base away.

Trimmed from V: 6 bases; trimmed from J: 9 bases; junction bases lacking a gene match: 14. For CDR1 and CDR2, the germline V gene (reference sequence) lists LGHDT and YNNKEL. The CDR3 covers 16 residues, taking in both the cysteine and the phenylalanine. Only the CDR3 DNA is retained, 48 bases long and in frame from the first base. This sequence originates from a man aged 18 to 29 in good health. Recombination linked TRBV3-1 (or the pseudogene TRBV3-2) to TRBJ1-5, with 10 bases matching TRBD1. The sample taken for sequencing was blood. CDR3 loop: CASSIGSPGQGTPQHF. The nucleotide sequence is TGTGCCAGCAGTATCGGGTCTCCGGGACAGGGGACGCCCCAGCATTTT.